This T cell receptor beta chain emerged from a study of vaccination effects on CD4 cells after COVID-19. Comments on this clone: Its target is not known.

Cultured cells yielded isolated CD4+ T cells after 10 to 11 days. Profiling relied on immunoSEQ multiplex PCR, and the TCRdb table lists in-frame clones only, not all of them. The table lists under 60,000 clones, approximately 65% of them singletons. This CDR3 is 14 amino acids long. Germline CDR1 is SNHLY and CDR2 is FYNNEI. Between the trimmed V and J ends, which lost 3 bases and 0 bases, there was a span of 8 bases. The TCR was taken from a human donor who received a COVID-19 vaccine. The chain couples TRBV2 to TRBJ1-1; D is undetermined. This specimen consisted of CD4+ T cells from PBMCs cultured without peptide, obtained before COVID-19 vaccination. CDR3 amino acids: CASSENTLNTEAFF. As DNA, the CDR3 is TGTGCCAGCAGTGAGAATACCTTGAACACTGAAGCTTTCTTT.